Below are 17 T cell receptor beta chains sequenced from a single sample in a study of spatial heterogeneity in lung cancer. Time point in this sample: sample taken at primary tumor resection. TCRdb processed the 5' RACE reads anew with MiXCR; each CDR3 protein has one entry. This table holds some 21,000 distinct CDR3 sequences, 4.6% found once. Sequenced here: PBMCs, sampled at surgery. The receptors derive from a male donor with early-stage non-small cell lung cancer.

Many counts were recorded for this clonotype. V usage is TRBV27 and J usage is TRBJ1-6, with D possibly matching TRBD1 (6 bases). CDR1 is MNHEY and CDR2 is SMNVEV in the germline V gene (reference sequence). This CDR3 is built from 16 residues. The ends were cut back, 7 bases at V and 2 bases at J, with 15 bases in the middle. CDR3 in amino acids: CASTTQGGTYNSPLHF. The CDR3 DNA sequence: TGTGCCAGCACCACACAGGGAGGGACCTATAATTCACCCCTCCACTTT.

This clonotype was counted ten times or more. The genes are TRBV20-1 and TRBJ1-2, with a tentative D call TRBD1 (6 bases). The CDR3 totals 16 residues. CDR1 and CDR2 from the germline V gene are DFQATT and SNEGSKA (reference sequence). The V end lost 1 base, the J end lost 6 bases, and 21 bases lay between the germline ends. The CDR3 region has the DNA TGCAGTGCTAGAGCTGGTGACAGGCCGTCCAGGGATGGCTACACCTTC. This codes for CSARAGDRPSRDGYTF.

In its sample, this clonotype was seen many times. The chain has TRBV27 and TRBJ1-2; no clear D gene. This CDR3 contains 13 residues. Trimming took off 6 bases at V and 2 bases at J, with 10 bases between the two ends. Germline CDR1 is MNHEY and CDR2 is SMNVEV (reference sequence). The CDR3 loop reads CASSRRANYGYTF. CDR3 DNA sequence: TGTGCCAGCAGCCGAAGGGCAAACTATGGCTACACCTTC.

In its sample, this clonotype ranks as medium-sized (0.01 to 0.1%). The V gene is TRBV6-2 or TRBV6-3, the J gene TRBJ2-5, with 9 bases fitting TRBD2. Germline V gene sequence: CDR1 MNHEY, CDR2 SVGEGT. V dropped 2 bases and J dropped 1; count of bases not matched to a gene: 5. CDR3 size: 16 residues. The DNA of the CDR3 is TGTGCCAGCAGTTACGGAGTAGCGGGAGCCCAAGAGACCCAGTACTTC. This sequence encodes CASSYGVAGAQETQYF.

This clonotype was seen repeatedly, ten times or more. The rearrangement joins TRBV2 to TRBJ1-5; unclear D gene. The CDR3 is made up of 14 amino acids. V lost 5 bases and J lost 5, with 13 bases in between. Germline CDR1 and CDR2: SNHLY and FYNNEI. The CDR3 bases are TGTGCCAGCAGTCCGGACGGTAATGATCAGCCCCAGCATTTT. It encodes CASSPDGNDQPQHF.

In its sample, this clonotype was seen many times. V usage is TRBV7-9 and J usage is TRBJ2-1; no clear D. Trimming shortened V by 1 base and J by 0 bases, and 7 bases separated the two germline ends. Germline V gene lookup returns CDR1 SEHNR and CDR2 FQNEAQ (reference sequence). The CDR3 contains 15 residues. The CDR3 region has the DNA TGTGCCAGCAGCTTAGAAATACCCTCCTACAATGAGCAGTTCTTC. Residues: CASSLEIPSYNEQFF.

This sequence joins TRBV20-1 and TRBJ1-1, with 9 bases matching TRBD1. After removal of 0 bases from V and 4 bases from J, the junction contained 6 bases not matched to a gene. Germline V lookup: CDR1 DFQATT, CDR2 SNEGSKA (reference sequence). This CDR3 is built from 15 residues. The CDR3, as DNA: TGCAGTGCTAGAGATATGGGACAGGGAGGCACTGAAGCTTTCTTT. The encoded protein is CSARDMGQGGTEAFF.

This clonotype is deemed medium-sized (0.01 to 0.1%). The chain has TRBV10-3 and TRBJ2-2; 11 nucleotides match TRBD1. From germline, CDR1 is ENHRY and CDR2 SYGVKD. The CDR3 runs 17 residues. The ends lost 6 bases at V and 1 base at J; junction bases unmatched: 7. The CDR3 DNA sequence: TGTGCCATCAGGGGGACAGGGGGAACACAGAACACCGGGGAGCTGTTTTTT. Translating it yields CAIRGTGGTQNTGELFF.

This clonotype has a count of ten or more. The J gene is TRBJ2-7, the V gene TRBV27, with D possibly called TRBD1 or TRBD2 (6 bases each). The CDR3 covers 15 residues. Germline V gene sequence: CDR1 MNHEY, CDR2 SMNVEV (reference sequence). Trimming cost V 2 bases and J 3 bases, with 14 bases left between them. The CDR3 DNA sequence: TGTGCCAGCAGTTTAGGGGGGCTTGGGGTCTACGAGCAGTACTTC. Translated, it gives CASSLGGLGVYEQYF.

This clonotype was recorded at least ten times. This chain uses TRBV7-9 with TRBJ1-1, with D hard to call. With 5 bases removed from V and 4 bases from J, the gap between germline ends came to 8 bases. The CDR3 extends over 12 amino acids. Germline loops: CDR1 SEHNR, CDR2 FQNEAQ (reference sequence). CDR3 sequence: CASSPLLTEAFF. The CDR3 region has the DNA TGTGCCAGCAGCCCCCTGCTCACTGAAGCTTTCTTT.

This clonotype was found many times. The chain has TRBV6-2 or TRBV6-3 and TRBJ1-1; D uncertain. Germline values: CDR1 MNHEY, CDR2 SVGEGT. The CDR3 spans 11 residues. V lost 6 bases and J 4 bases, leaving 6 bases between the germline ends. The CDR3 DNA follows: TGTGCCAGCAGCCGGGGCACTGAAGCTTTCTTT. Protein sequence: CASSRGTEAFF.

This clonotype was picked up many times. CDR3 coding DNA: TGTGCCAGCAGCCGACTAGCGGATGGATACGAGCAGTACTTC. This gives the protein CASSRLADGYEQYF. V usage is TRBV7-6 and J usage is TRBJ2-7, with TRBD2 matching over 9 bases. The CDR3 is made up of 14 amino acids. Germline CDR1 SGHVS, CDR2 FNYEAQ. V was pared by 5 bases and J by 4 bases, with 6 bases of the junction left unmatched.

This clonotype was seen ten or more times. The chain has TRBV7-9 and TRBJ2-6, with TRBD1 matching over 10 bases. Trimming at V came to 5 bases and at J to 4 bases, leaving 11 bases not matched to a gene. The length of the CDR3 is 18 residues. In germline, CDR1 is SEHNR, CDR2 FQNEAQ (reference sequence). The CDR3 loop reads CASSPGTGDKLGANVLTF. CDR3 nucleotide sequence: TGTGCCAGCAGCCCCGGGACAGGGGATAAATTGGGGGCCAACGTCCTGACTTTC.

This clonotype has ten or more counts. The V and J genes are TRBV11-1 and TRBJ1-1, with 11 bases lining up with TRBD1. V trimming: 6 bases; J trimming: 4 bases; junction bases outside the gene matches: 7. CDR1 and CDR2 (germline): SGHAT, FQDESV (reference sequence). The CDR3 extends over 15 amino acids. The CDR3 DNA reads TGTGCCAGCAGAACTGGACAGGGGGCGACCACTGAAGCTTTCTTT. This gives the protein CASRTGQGATTEAFF.

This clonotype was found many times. CDR3 protein: CATPLQGTDTQYF. The CDR3 nucleotides are TGTGCCACCCCGCTACAGGGGACAGATACGCAGTATTTT. V usage is TRBV7-9 and J usage is TRBJ2-3, with 7 bases lining up with TRBD1. The V and J ends lost 10 bases and 3 bases, in that order; junction bases with no gene match: 7. The CDR3 consists of 13 residues. Germline loops: CDR1 SEHNR, CDR2 FQNEAQ (reference sequence).

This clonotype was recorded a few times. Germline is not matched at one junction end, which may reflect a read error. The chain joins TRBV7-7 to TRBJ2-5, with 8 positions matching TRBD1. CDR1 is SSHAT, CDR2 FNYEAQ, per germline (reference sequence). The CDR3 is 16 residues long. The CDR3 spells CASSQSPGTGGETQYF. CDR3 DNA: TGTGCTAGCAGCCAATCACCCGGGACAGGAGGAGAGACCCAGTACTTC.

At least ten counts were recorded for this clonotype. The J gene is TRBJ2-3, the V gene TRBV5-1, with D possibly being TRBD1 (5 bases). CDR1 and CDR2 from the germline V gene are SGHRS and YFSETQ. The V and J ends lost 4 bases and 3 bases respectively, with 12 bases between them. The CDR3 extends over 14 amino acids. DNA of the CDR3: TGCGCCAGCAGCGGGGCAGGGTCAACAGATACGCAGTATTTT. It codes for CASSGAGSTDTQYF.